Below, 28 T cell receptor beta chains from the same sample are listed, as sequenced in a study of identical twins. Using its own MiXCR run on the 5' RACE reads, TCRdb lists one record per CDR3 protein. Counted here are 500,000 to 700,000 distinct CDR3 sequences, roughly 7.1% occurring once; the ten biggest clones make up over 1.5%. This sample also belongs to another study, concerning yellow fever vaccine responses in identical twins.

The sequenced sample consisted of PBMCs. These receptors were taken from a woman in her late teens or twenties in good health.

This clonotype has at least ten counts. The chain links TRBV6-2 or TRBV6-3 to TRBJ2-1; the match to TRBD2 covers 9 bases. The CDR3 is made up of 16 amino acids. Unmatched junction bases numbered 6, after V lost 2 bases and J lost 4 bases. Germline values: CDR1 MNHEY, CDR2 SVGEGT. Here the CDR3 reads CASSYTGTSSYNEQFF. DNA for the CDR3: TGTGCCAGCAGTTACACAGGGACTAGCTCTTACAATGAGCAGTTCTTC.

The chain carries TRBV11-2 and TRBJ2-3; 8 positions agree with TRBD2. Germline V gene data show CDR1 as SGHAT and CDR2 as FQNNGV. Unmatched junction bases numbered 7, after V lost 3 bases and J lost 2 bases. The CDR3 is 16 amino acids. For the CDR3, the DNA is TGTGCCAGCAGCTTGGGGCGGGGGGACCACACAGATACGCAGTATTTT. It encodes CASSLGRGDHTDTQYF.

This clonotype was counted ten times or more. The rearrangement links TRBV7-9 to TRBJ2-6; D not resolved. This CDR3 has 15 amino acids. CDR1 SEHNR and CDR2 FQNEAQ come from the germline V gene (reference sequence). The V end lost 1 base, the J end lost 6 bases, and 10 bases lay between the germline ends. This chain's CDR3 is CASSLDGVKANVLTF. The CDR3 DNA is TGTGCCAGCAGCTTAGATGGTGTTAAGGCCAACGTCCTGACTTTC.

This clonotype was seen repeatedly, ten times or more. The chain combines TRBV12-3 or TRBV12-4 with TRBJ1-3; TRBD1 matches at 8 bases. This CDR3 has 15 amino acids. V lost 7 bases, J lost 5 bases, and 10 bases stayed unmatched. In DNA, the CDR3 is TGTGCCAGCACCAGGGGGCGCGATATTCGAAACACCATATATTTT. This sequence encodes CASTRGRDIRNTIYF.

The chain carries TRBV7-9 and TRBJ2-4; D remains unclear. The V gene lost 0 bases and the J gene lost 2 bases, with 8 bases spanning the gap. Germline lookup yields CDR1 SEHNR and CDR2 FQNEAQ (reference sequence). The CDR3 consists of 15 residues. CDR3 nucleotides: TGTGCCAGCAGCTTAGCGGGGATTACCAAAAACATTCAGTACTTC. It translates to CASSLAGITKNIQYF.

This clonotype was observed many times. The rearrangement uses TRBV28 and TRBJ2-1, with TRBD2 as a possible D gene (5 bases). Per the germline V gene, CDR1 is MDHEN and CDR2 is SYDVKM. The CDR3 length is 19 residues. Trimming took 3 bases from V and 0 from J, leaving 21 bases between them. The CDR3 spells CASSFGGFGKRSSYNEQFF. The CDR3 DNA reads TGTGCCAGCAGTTTTGGTGGTTTTGGTAAGCGGAGCTCCTACAATGAGCAGTTCTTC.

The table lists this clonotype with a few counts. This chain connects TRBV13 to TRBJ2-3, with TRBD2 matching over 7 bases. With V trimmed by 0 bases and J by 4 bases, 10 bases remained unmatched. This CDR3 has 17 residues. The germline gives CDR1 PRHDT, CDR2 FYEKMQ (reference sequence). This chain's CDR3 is CASSLGLGGAHPDTQYF. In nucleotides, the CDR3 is TGTGCCAGCAGCTTAGGTCTGGGAGGGGCCCACCCAGATACGCAGTATTTT.

In DNA, the CDR3 is TGTGCCAGCAGCTTCCGGACTAGCGGGATCCAAAACACCGGGGAGCTGTTTTTT. This encodes CASSFRTSGIQNTGELFF. The rearrangement uses TRBV7-8 and TRBJ2-2; TRBD2 agrees at 12 bases. CDR3 length: 18 residues. In germline, CDR1 is SGHVS, CDR2 FQNEAQ. V lost 3 bases, J lost 2 bases, and 7 bases stayed unmatched. The whole variable domain, remainder taken from reference TRBV7-8 and TRBJ2-2, is GAGVSQSPRYKVAKRGQDVALRCDPISGHVSLFWYQQALGQGPEFLTYFQNEAQLDKSGLPSDRFFAERPEGSVSTLKIQRTQQEDSAVYLCASSFRTSGIQNTGELFFGEGSRLTVL.

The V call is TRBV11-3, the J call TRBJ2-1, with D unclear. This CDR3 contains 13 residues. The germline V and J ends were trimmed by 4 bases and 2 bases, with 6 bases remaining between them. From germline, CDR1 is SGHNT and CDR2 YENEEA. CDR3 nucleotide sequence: TGTGCCAGCAGCTCAGACCCCTACAATGAGCAGTTCTTC. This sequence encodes CASSSDPYNEQFF.

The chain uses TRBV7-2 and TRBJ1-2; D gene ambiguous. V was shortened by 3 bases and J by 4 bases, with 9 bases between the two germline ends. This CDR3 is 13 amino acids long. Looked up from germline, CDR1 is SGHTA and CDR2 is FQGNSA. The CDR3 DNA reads TGTGCCAGCAGCTTCGGAGCGGTCTATGGCTACACCTTC. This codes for CASSFGAVYGYTF.

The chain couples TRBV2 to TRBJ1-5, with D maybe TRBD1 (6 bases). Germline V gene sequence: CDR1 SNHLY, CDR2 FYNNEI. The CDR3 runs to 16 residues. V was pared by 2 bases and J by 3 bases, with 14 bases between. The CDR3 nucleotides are TGTGCCAGCAGTGAACCGGGGGCGGAGGTCAATCAGCCCCAGCATTTT. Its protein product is CASSEPGAEVNQPQHF.

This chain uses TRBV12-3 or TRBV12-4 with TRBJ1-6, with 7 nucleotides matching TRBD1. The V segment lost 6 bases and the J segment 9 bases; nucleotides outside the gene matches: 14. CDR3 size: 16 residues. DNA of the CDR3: TGTGCCAGCAGCTCTTTAGGACAGGCAATTCGTTCACCCCTCCACTTT. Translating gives CASSSLGQAIRSPLHF.

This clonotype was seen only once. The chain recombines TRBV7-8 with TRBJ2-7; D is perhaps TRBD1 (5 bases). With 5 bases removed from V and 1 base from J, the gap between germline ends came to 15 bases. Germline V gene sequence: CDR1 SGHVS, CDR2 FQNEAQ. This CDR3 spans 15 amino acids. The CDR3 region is CASSPYVGPSYEQYF. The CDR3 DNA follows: TGTGCCAGCAGCCCCTATGTGGGGCCATCCTACGAGCAGTACTTC.

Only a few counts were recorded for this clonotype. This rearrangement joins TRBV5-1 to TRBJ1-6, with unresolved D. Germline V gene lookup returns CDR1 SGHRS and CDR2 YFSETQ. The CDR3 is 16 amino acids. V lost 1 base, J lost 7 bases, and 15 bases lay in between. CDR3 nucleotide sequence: TGCGCCAGCAGCTTGTCGTCTACTTTCGGGAATTCACCCCTCCACTTT. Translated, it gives CASSLSSTFGNSPLHF.

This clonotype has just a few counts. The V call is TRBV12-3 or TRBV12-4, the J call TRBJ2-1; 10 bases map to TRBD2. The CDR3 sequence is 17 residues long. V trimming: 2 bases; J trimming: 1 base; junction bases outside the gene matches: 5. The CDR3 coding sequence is TGTGCCAGCAGTTTAAGTAGCGGGGGGCATTCCTACAATGAGCAGTTCTTC. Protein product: CASSLSSGGHSYNEQFF.

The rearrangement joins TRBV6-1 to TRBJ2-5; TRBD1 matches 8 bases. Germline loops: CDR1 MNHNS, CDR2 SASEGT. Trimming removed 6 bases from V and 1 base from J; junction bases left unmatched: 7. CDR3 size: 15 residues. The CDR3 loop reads CASSSRTGFQETQYF. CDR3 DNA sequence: TGTGCCAGCAGCTCCCGGACAGGGTTCCAAGAGACCCAGTACTTC.

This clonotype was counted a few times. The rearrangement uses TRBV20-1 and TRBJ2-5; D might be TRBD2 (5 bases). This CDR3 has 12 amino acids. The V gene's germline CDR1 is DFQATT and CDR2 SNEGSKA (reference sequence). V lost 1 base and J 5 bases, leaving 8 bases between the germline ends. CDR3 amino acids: CSARGTGETQYF. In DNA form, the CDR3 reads TGCAGTGCTAGAGGGACGGGGGAGACCCAGTACTTC.

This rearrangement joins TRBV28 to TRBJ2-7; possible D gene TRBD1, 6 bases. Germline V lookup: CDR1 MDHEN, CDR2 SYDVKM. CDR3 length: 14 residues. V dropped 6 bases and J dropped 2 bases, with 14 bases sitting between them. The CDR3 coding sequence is TGTGCCAGCAGCCCCGACAGGCTAACCTACGAGCAGTACGTC. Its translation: CASSPDRLTYEQYV.

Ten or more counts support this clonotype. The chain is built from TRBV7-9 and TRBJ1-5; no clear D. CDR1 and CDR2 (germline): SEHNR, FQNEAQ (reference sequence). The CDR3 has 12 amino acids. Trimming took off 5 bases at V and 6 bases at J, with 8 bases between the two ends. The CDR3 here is CASSDSTQPQHF. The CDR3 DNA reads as TGTGCCAGCAGCGATTCCACTCAGCCCCAGCATTTT.

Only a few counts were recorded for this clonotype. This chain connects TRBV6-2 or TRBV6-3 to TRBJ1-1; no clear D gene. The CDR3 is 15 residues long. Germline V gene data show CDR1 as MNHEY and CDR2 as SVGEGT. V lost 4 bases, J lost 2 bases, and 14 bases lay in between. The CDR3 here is CASSWFGVGNTEAFF. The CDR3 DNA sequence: TGTGCCAGCAGTTGGTTCGGGGTTGGAAACACTGAAGCTTTCTTT.

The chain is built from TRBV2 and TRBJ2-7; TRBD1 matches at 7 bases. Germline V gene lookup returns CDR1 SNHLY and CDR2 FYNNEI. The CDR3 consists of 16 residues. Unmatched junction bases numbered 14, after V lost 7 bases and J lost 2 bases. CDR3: CASKVGDRGQTYEQYV. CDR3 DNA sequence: TGTGCCAGCAAAGTGGGGGATCGGGGACAGACCTACGAGCAGTACGTC.

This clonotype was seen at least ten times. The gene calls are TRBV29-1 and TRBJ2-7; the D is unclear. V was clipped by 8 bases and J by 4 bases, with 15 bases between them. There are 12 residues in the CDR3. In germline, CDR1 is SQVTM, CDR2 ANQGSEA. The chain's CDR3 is CSPDRGGYEQYF. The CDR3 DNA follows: TGCAGCCCAGATCGTGGTGGTTACGAGCAGTACTTC.

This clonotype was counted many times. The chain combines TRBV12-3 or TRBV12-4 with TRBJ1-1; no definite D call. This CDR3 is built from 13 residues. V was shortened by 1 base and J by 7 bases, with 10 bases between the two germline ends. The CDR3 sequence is CASSLGQRVEAFF. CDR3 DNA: TGTGCCAGCAGTTTAGGCCAGCGGGTTGAAGCTTTCTTT.

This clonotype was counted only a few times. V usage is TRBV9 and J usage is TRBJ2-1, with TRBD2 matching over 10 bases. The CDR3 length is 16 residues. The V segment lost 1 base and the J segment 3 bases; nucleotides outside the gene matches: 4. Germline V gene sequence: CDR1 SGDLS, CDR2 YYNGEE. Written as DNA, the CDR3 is TGTGCCAGCAGCGTATCTAGCGGGGGTTTCTACAATGAGCAGTTCTTC. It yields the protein CASSVSSGGFYNEQFF.

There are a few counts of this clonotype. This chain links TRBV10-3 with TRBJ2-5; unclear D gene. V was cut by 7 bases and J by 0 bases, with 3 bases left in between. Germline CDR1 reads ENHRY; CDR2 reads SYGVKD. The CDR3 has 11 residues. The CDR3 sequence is CAITDQETQYF. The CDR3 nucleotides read TGTGCCATCACCGACCAAGAGACCCAGTACTTC.

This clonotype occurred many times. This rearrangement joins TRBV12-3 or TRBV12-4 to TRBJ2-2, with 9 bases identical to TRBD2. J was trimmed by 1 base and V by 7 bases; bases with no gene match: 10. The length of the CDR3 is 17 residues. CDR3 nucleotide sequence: TGTGCCAGCACCCCACTCTCAGCGGGGGGGAACACCGGGGAGCTGTTTTTT. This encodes CASTPLSAGGNTGELFF.

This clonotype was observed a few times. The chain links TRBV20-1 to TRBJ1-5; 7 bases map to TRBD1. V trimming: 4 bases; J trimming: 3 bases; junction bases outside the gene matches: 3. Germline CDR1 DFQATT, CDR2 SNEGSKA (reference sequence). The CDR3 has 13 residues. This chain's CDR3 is CSAIGTVNQPQHF. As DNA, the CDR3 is TGCAGTGCTATCGGGACAGTCAATCAGCCCCAGCATTTT.

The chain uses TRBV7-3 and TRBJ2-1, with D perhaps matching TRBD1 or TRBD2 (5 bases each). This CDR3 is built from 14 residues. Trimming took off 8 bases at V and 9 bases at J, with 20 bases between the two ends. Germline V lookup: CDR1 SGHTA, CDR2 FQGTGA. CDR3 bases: TGTGCCAGCTCCTCCGGGACGGCCCTCGGTGAGCAGTTCTTC. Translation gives CASSSGTALGEQFF.